This TCR beta chain was found in a study of OX40 agonist ivuxolimab in advanced cancers. Study-wide findings and caveats: The 0.1-3.0 mg/kg partial responders had among the lowest clonal expansion. Relative to CD4+ cells, CD8+ T cells on average had more expanded clones. What antigens the expanded peripheral T cells recognized was never established.

Patients with a history of autoimmune disease or on systemic immunosuppression were excluded. Profiled with immunoSEQ multiplex PCR; TCRdb holds only in-frame clones, not every one. The data show about 33,000 clones, approximately 84% seen once. This clone was found a few times. Its cognate antigen is unknown. The CDR3 covers 17 residues. The germline V gene encodes CDR1 MRHNA and CDR2 SNTAGT. V trimming: 8 bases; J trimming: 7 bases; junction bases outside the gene matches: 18. The sequencing used CD4+ or CD8+ T cells sorted from blood, collected in a trial of the OX40 agonist ivuxolimab. The chain combines TRBV6-4 with TRBJ1-5; 9 bases are a match to TRBD1. The TCR originated in an adult with an advanced solid tumor such as melanoma, head and neck, liver or kidney cancer. The CDR3 loop reads CASPPTHTGGGGQPQHF. For the CDR3, the DNA is TGTGCCAGCCCCCCTACCCACACAGGGGGCGGGGGGCAGCCCCAGCATTTT.